The source of this T cell receptor beta chain is a study of neurological immune-mediated disorders (dated 2019 in TCRdb). Looking at the study overall: The study compared peripheral blood TCR-beta repertoires of HTLV-I-associated myelopathy (HAM/TSP) patients, multiple sclerosis patients and healthy controls using UMI-based sequencing. The cohort was made up of some 70 subjects, consisting of roughly 15 HAM/TSP patients, about 35 multiple sclerosis patients and some 20 healthy controls. Alongside PBMC samples, the set of 80 to 130 TCR-beta libraries contained longitudinal samples, technical triplicates, and paired CD4+ and CD8+ T-cell subsets that had been sorted.

A distance of 7 bases separates the germline ends of V and J, which lose 0 bases and 1 base respectively. CDR1 and CDR2, looked up from the germline V gene (reference sequence), are GTSNPN and SVGIG. From its cysteine to its phenylalanine, the CDR3 spans 14 amino acids. Of all the DNA, just the CDR3 is kept, 42 bases in frame from base 1. The healthy controls were volunteers from blood banks in Maryland, USA. Libraries from unsorted PBMCs were made from 2 million PBMCs kept in RNAlater at -80 degrees C until RNA extraction. Peripheral blood was subjected to Ficoll-Hypaque density gradient centrifugation to isolate PBMCs, which were then cryopreserved in liquid nitrogen. cDNA was synthesized by template-switch 5'RACE using a primer carrying a 10-nucleotide random unique molecular identifier by which each TCR transcript was tagged. Over 180 million TCR-beta sequences, covering 15-18 subjects, were produced in each sequencing run. The RNeasy kit was used for extraction of total RNA. The KAPA Real-time Library Amplification kit was used to amplify TCR-beta VDJ regions with primers targeting the TCR constant region and the 5'RACE anchor. Sample indexes and Illumina adaptors were added in a first PCR, after which library yield was increased in a second PCR. After Ampure bead purification, the roughly 650 bp TCR product was size-selected on a 2% E-gel SizeSelection system. Library quality was checked on a Bioanalyzer, concentration was measured with Qubit, and libraries were quantified with the Kapa Library Quantification kit before pooling. Paired-end 2 x 150 bp sequencing of the libraries was performed on an Illumina HiSeq 2500. To increase sequence diversity, roughly 24-31% phiX was spiked into each library pool. Processing in the source paper ran as follows. Quality-filtered reads were processed with the UMI-based MiGEC pipeline, and over 85% of raw TCR sequences were removed by the MiGEC pipeline during error correction. VDJ genes were aligned to IMGT germline references, and clonotypes were defined by unique CDR3 amino acid sequence plus V-J genes. Clonal expansion, Shannon diversity, and CDR3 relatedness (CalcPairwiseDistances, ClusterSamples) were evaluated with VDJtools, and phylogenetic trees were built with CLCbio workbench. Using coefficient-of-variation modelling across technical triplicates, the study counted a clone as expanded if it had at least 8 unique UMIs. Through fastp at Q25 and MiXCR, TCRdb rebuilt clones from the public reads, retaining in-frame beta chains. Rows merge per CDR3 protein into single entries with the most common DNA and genes. In this record, the V and J calls reflect TCRdb's handling and not the investigators' own analysis. The sample yields around 50,000 distinct CDR3 sequences; over 20% were counted once. 20% to 25% of the sample rests with the top ten.

There are many counts of this clonotype. This clone's antigen is unknown. One base away there is no much larger clone; base qualities are not given. The paper's findings and limits, for the study overall: TCR clonal expansion was greatest in HAM/TSP patients and smallest in MS patients, who ranked below even healthy controls. Across subjects, expanded clones never shared an identical CDR3 amino acid sequence, which suggests that the TCR-beta repertoires in every group were private.

This sequence was found in a woman in her seventies in good health. The chain is encoded by TRBV30 joined to TRBJ1-5; D gene: possibly TRBD1, on 5 matching bases. The sequencing input was PBMCs. The nucleotides are TGTGCCTGGAGTGTCGGGGGGAGCAATCAGCCCCAGCATTTT. Its translation reads: CAWSVGGSNQPQHF. The reference TRBV30 and TRBJ1-5 proteins fill in what lies around the CDR3, so the full variable domain reads SQTIHQWPATLVQPVGSPLSLECTVEGTSNPNLYWYRQAAGRGLQLLFYSVGIGQISSEVPQNLSASRPQDRQFILSSKKLLLSDSGFYLCAWSVGGSNQPQHFGDGTRLSIL.